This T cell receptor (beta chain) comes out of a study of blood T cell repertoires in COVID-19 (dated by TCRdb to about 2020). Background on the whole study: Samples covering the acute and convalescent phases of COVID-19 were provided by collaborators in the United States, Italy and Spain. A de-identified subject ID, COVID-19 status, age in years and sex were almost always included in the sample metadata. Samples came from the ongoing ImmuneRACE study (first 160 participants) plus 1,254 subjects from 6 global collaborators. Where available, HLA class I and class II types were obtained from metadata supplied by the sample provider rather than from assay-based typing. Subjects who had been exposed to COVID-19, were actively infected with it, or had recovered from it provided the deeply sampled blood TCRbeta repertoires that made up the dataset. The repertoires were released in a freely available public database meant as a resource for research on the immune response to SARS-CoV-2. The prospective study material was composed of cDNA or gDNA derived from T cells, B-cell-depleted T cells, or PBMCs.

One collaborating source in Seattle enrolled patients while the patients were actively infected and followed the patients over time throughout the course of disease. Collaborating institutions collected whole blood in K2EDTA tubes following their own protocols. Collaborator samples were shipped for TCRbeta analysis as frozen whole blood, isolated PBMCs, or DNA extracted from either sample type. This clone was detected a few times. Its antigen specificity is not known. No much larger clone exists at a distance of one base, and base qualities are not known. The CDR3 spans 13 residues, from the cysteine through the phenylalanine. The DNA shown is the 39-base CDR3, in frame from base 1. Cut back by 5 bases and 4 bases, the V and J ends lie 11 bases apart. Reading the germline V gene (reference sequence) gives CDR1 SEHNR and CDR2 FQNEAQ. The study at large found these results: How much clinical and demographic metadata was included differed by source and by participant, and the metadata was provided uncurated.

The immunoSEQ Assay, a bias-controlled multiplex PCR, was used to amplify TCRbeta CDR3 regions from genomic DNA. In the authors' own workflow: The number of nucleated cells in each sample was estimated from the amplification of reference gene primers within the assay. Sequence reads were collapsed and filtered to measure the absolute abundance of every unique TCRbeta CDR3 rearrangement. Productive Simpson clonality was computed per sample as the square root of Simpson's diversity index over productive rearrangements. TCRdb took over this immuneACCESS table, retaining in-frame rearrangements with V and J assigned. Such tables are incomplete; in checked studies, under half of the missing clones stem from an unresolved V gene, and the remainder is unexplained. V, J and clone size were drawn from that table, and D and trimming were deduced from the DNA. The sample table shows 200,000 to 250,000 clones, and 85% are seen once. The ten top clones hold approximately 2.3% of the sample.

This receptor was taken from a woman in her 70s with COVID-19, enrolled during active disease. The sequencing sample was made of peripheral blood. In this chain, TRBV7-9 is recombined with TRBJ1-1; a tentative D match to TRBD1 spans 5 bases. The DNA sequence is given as TGTGCCAGCAGCACCAGGGAAGGCACTGAAGCTTTCTTT. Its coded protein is CASSTREGTEAFF.